What follows are 17 T cell receptor beta chains derived from one specimen sequenced in a study of control samples from healthy donors and cancer patients. Sequenced by immunoSEQ multiplex PCR; TCRdb stores in-frame clones only, minus some. The data show approximately 70,000 clones, with approximately 87% seen just once and over 2% held by the top ten. The sequenced material came from PBMCs. These receptors were taken from a woman aged 45-65 years with head and neck cancer.

CDR3 amino acids: CASSLAIADTQYF. CDR3 sequence (DNA): TGTGCCAGCAGCTTAGCGATAGCAGATACGCAGTATTTT. The V call is TRBV7-8, the J call TRBJ2-3, with unresolved D. Germline V gene lookup returns CDR1 SGHVS and CDR2 FQNEAQ. The CDR3 consists of 13 residues. Trimming left V 0 bases short and J 4 bases short, with 5 bases between.

The chain links TRBV7-2 to TRBJ1-1; no definite D call. Germline lookup yields CDR1 SGHTA and CDR2 FQGNSA. CDR3 size: 13 residues. Trimming left V 2 bases short and J 1 base short, with 5 bases between. This CDR3 reads CASSLKANTEAFF. Written as DNA, the CDR3 is TGTGCCAGCAGCTTAAAAGCGAACACTGAAGCTTTCTTT.

The rearrangement uses TRBV5-1 and TRBJ2-4; D is unclear. Trimming shortened V by 5 bases and J by 8 bases, and 23 bases separated the two germline ends. Germline V gives CDR1 SGHRS, CDR2 YFSETQ. This CDR3 region has 16 residues. The CDR3 sequence: CASSLGRRLPRDIQYF. DNA for the CDR3: TGCGCCAGCAGTTTAGGGCGGAGACTGCCTAGGGACATTCAGTACTTC.

The chain joins TRBV29-1 to TRBJ1-2; D remains ambiguous. V lost 2 bases to trimming and J lost 8 bases, with 21 bases between them. The CDR3 consists of 15 residues. Germline CDR1 and CDR2: SQVTM and ANQGSEA. CDR3 DNA sequence: TGCAGCGTTGAAAGCTCAGACCAGATCGGCAGCGGCTACACCTTC. Its translation is CSVESSDQIGSGYTF.

The chain links TRBV29-1 to TRBJ2-5, with TRBD1 as a possible D gene (6 bases). The V gene's germline CDR1 is SQVTM and CDR2 ANQGSEA. CDR3 size: 12 residues. V was cut by 4 bases and J by 5 bases, with 11 bases left in between. CDR3 sequence (DNA): TGCAGCGTTGTTGGGACAAGGGAGACCCAGTACTTC. Translated: CSVVGTRETQYF. Drawing the rest from reference TRBV29-1 and TRBJ2-5, the complete variable domain is SAVISQKPSRDICQRGTSLTIQCQVDSQVTMMFWYRQQPGQSLTLIATANQGSEATYESGFVIDKFPISRPNLTFSTLTVSNMSPEDSSIYLCSVVGTRETQYFGPGTRLLVL.

Turning to this clone: The sample holds other DNA sequences that translate to the same CDR3. The chain couples TRBV18 to TRBJ1-2; D is uncertain. The V end lost 2 bases, the J end lost 1 base, and 11 bases lay between the germline ends. This CDR3 is 15 amino acids long. Germline values: CDR1 KGHSH, CDR2 LQKENI. CDR3 in DNA: TGTGCCAGCTCACCAAGGAGAGAAAATAACTATGGCTACACCTTC. Amino acid sequence: CASSPRRENNYGYTF.

This sequence joins TRBV29-1 and TRBJ1-2; 7 bases fit TRBD1. CDR3 length equals 16 residues. Germline V lookup: CDR1 SQVTM, CDR2 ANQGSEA. V trimming: 3 bases; J trimming: 4 bases; junction bases outside the gene matches: 14. The CDR3 DNA sequence: TGCAGCGTTGAGGATGAGGGGGCTCATGCGATCTATGGCTACACCTTC. Protein: CSVEDEGAHAIYGYTF.

This chain connects TRBV28 to TRBJ1-1; possibly TRBD1 for D (5 bases). V gave up 5 bases and J gave up 2 bases, with 12 bases separating them. The CDR3 sequence is 14 residues long. Germline values: CDR1 MDHEN, CDR2 SYDVKM. CDR3: CASSDGGVNTEAFF. CDR3 nucleotides: TGTGCCAGCAGTGATGGGGGGGTAAACACTGAAGCTTTCTTT. Drawing the rest from reference TRBV28 and TRBJ1-1, the complete variable domain is DVKVTQSSRYLVKRTGEKVFLECVQDMDHENMFWYRQDPGLGLRLIYFSYDVKMKEKGDIPEGYSVSREKKERFSLILESASTNQTSMYLCASSDGGVNTEAFFGQGTRLTVV.

Only one count was recorded for this clone. The gene calls are TRBV28 and TRBJ1-4; D may be TRBD1 (5 bases). Per germline, CDR1 MDHEN and CDR2 SYDVKM. The CDR3 is made up of 16 amino acids. Trimming left V 6 bases short and J 2 bases short, with 16 bases between. The chain's CDR3 is CASRPQGGGTNEKLFF. The CDR3 DNA follows: TGTGCCAGCAGACCTCAGGGCGGGGGGACTAATGAAAAACTGTTTTTT.

The chain employs TRBV18 and TRBJ2-1, with a possible D match to TRBD2 (5 bases). The CDR3 is 14 residues long. Germline V lookup: CDR1 KGHSH, CDR2 LQKENI. Between the trimmed V and J ends, which lost 6 bases and 0 bases, there was a span of 9 bases. In DNA, the CDR3 is TGTGCCAGCTCCCTGGGGAGCTCCTACAATGAGCAGTTCTTC. Encoded protein: CASSLGSSYNEQFF.

The chain joins TRBV5-6 to TRBJ1-1, with D uncertain. The CDR3 covers 14 residues. Trimming left V 2 bases short and J 0 bases short, with 8 bases between. Germline CDR1 is SGHDT and CDR2 is YYEEEE. CDR3 nucleotides: TGTGCCAGCAGCTTCGTAGGTGTGAACACTGAAGCTTTCTTT. It specifies CASSFVGVNTEAFF.

The chain couples TRBV24-1 to TRBJ2-3, with a tentative D call TRBD1 (6 bases). CDR3 length: 17 amino acids. Germline V gives CDR1 KGHDR, CDR2 SFDVKD. Trimming took 5 bases from V and 1 from J, leaving 18 bases between them. This chain's CDR3 is CATSAPFSGGRTDTQYF. The DNA for the CDR3 is TGTGCCACCAGTGCCCCCTTCTCTGGGGGCCGCACAGATACGCAGTATTTT.

This chain joins TRBV27 and TRBJ2-7, with TRBD1 matching over 11 bases. Germline trimming cut 5 bases from V and 6 bases from J; bases unmatched to any gene: 6. CDR1 and CDR2 (germline): MNHEY, SMNVEV (reference sequence). The length of the CDR3 is 14 residues. The CDR3 loop reads CASSAGTGGFEQYF. CDR3 in DNA: TGTGCCAGCAGTGCCGGGACAGGGGGTTTCGAGCAGTACTTC.

The chain employs TRBV7-2 and TRBJ2-5, with 10 bases fitting TRBD2. This CDR3 is built from 15 residues. J lost 3 bases, V lost 6 bases, and 7 bases had no gene match. In germline, CDR1 is SGHTA, CDR2 FQGNSA. The CDR3, as DNA: TGTGCCAGCAGGATACACAGCGGGGGGGAAGAGACCCAGTACTTC. The encoded protein is CASRIHSGGEETQYF.

For this clone: One base away lies a much larger clone, so this may be a sequencing read error. Other nucleotide sequences from this sample produce the same CDR3. The CDR3 bases are TGTGCCAGCAGTTTGAGGGGAGAGACCCAGTACTTC. Protein: CASSLRGETQYF. The rearrangement links TRBV12-3 or TRBV12-4 to TRBJ2-5; the D call may be TRBD1 or TRBD2 (5 bases each). V lost 3 bases and J 4 bases, leaving 6 bases between the germline ends. CDR3 length: 12 residues.

The chain has TRBV19 and TRBJ1-1; D gene ambiguous. CDR1 LNHDA and CDR2 SQIVND come from the germline V gene (reference sequence). The CDR3 sequence is 14 residues long. With 6 bases removed from V and 1 base from J, the gap between germline ends came to 12 bases. The CDR3, as DNA: TGTGCCAGTAGACGAGGAGGGTGGAACACTGAAGCTTTCTTT. Its translation: CASRRGGWNTEAFF.

The chain has TRBV4-1 and TRBJ1-1; possible D gene TRBD1, 5 bases. The CDR3 has 14 residues. Trimming left V 7 bases short and J 2 bases short, with 14 bases between. CDR1 and CDR2 (germline): MGHRA, YSYEKL. In DNA, the CDR3 is TGCGCCAGCACCCTCGCGGGGGAAAACACTGAAGCTTTCTTT. Translation: CASTLAGENTEAFF.